This T cell receptor (beta chain) was recorded in a study of monozygotic twins with inflammatory bowel disease. Findings and limits, study-wide: IBD patients displayed reduced TCRbeta diversity (inverse Simpson) when set against healthy co-twins. Repertoire similarity was not found to differ between concordant and discordant twins, possibly from limited power.

It was 3,500 to 4,000 ng of total RNA that each TCR library used. Reprocessing the 5' RACE reads, TCRdb reports a single entry for every CDR3 protein and omits DNA. In all, the sample yields about 210,000 distinct CDR3 sequences. A word on this clonotype: Its target is unknown.

Whole blood that had not undergone T cell sorting provided the isolated total RNA. Sequences were obtained from blood. The clonotype originates from a human donor with ulcerative colitis or Crohn's disease, or a healthy co-twin of an affected twin (not recorded which).

The CDR3 reads CASNLGRHGNF. This chain uses TRBV2 with TRBJ2-7. Germline lookup yields CDR1 SNHLY and CDR2 FYNNEI. The CDR3 runs 11 residues.